Given below is one T cell receptor (beta chain) in context. Its specificity is not known. One junction end disagrees with the germline gene, perhaps due to a read error. Germline lookup yields CDR1 SSHAT and CDR2 FNYEAQ (reference sequence). The CDR3 is made up of 18 amino acids. The sample originates from a study of glioma-infiltrating T cells after dendritic cell vaccination. Study-level findings and limits: TCR clonality showed no direct relationship with survival.

Input was roughly 2.2 ug genomic DNA, or all available if less. Measured with immunoSEQ multiplex PCR; TCRdb has only the in-frame clones, and not every one. This table holds about 38,000 clones, 70% to 85% found once. Selection required adequate fresh-frozen tumor tissue plus more than two years' survival data. Isocitrate dehydrogenase mutation was absent in all glioblastoma patients. The material was blood, obtained before dendritic cell vaccination. This chain connects TRBV7-7 to TRBJ2-5; 14 nucleotides match TRBD2. The sequence was obtained from a human donor with glioblastoma. CDR3 bases: TGTGCTAGCAGCTTAGCCGCGACTAGCGGGGGGGCGGATGAGACCCAGTACTTC. Translated, it gives CASSLAATSGGADETQYF.